The 6 T cell receptor beta chains reported below all come from one sample, sequenced in a study of shared clonotypes between healthy human individuals. Some clones are missing from TCRdb's copy, which holds only in-frame ones; the method was immunoSEQ multiplex PCR. This table holds just under 350,000 clones, around 70% found once. The sample taken for sequencing was memory CD4+ T cells sorted from blood. Stated subset: CD45RA-negative fraction. These receptor sequences come from a young man in good health.

The chain is built from TRBV4-3 and TRBJ2-1, with no clear D. The CDR3 has 11 amino acids. V shed 4 bases and J shed 4 bases, with 2 bases lying between them. CDR1 and CDR2 (germline): LGHNA, YSLEER. The CDR3 nucleotides read TGCGCCAGCAGCCCATACAATGAGCAGTTCTTC. It codes for CASSPYNEQFF.

Details on this clone: With a much larger clone just one base away, this may be a read error. The chain combines TRBV5-5 with TRBJ1-1; 8 nucleotides line up with TRBD1. The CDR3 runs 15 residues. CDR1 and CDR2 (germline): SGHKS, YYEKEE (reference sequence). V trimming: 2 bases; J trimming: 0 bases; junction bases outside the gene matches: 3. DNA for the CDR3: TGTGCCAGCAGCTTCCGGGACAGGATGAACACTGAAGCTTTCTTT. Translation gives CASSFRDRMNTEAFF.

The gene calls are TRBV19 and TRBJ2-3; D is possibly TRBD1 or TRBD2 (5 bases each). Germline values: CDR1 LNHDA, CDR2 SQIVND (reference sequence). V was clipped by 5 bases and J by 4 bases, with 19 bases between them. This CDR3 contains 16 residues. CDR3 amino acids: CASSAYRDVGPDTQYF. For the CDR3, the DNA is TGTGCCAGTAGTGCATACCGGGACGTCGGCCCAGATACGCAGTATTTT.

The chain is built from TRBV5-1 and TRBJ2-5; 7 positions match TRBD2. Germline V gene sequence: CDR1 SGHRS, CDR2 YFSETQ. This CDR3 region has 14 residues. Germline trimming cut 3 bases from V and 5 bases from J; bases unmatched to any gene: 7. CDR3: CASSWGTTRETQYF. The DNA for the CDR3 is TGCGCCAGCAGCTGGGGGACTACACGGGAGACCCAGTACTTC. Based on the CDR3 plus reference TRBV5-1 and TRBJ2-5, the full variable domain is KAGVTQTPRYLIKTRGQQVTLSCSPISGHRSVSWYQQTPGQGLQFLFEYFSETQRNKGNFPGRFSGRQFSNSRSEMNVSTLELGDSALYLCASSWGTTRETQYFGPGTRLLVL.

This clone was seen many times. The chain employs TRBV2 and TRBJ2-6; 7 bases line up with TRBD2. CDR1 and CDR2 from the germline V gene are SNHLY and FYNNEI. The CDR3 length is 15 residues. Trimming removed 7 bases from V and 2 bases from J; junction bases left unmatched: 5. CDR3 bases: TGTGCCAGCATTGCGGGAGAGGCTGGGGCCAACGTCCTGACTTTC. This codes for CASIAGEAGANVLTF.

This chain joins TRBV7-2 and TRBJ2-7; D is uncertain. This CDR3 has 13 amino acids. The V end lost 4 bases, the J end lost 5 bases, and 12 bases lay between the germline ends. Germline V lookup: CDR1 SGHTA, CDR2 FQGNSA. The CDR3: CASSSPVNNEQYF. The CDR3 bases are TGTGCCAGCAGCTCCCCAGTTAATAACGAGCAGTACTTC.